This TCR beta chain was observed in a study of regulatory T cells in long-lasting Graves disease. V was clipped by 2 bases and J by 1 base, with 6 bases between them. This CDR3 has 14 residues. Combining iRepertoire HTBI primers with Arm-PCR of CDR3 regions, the authors built TCR beta libraries. TCRdb re-called the multiplex PCR reads through MiXCR, storing one row per CDR3 protein. The sample consists of around 340,000 distinct CDR3 sequences, around a fifth of them appearing once. Indicated time point: persistent/refractory GD, antithyroid drugs over 5 years with positive TRAb. Making the TCR library involved RNA that had been extracted from PBMCs. The EDTA tubes were filled with 7 to 9.5 milliliters of drawn peripheral blood. Findings and limits, study-wide: Favored gene segments in persistent disease were TRBV28, TRBJ1-2 and TRBJ2-5. Investigators studied peripheral blood only, not thyroid tissue.

Note on this clonotype: No antigen is known for it.

The chain employs TRBV12-3 or TRBV12-4 and TRBJ2-4; D is ambiguous. Material: peripheral blood mononuclear cells (PBMCs), obtained when the disease was refractory, from a patient treated with antithyroid drugs. The TCR sequence derives from a female donor with Graves disease. The CDR3 is CASSLRVAKNIQYF. CDR3 coding DNA: TGTGCCAGCAGTTTAAGGGTGGCCAAAAACATTCAGTACTTC.